Listed below are T cell receptor beta chains from one sample, sequenced in a study of molecular identifiers for immune sequencing clone quantification. MiXCR, run by TCRdb on the PCR reads, gives a single entry per CDR3 protein. The data contain about 320,000 distinct CDR3 sequences, about 22% of them singletons. Sequencing used naive CD8+ T cells from blood, with Jurkat cell RNA spiked in. The receptors were sampled from a human donor in good health. Some libraries in this study had Jurkat cell RNA spiked in. Each CDR3 is given with its conserved first and last residue. The D gene is left open where the match is weak. Clone size is not always given. Where it is, it says once, few, many or a class for expanded clones.

J: TRBJ2-5
size: few
V: TRBV7-3
D: -
CDR3: CASSPQGGGQETQYF
DNA: TGTGCCAGCAGCCCACAGGGGGGGGGACAAGAGACCCAGTACTTC

J: TRBJ1-5
size: -
V: TRBV4-1
D: TRBD1
CDR3: CASSQEHRGIRNQPQHF
DNA: TGCGCCAGCAGCCAAGAGCACAGGGGGATACGGAATCAGCCCCAGCATTTT

J: TRBJ2-7
size: few
V: TRBV4-3
D: -
CDR3: CASSQGLGTSYEQYF
DNA: TGCGCCAGCAGCCAAGGTTTAGGAACCTCCTACGAGCAGTACTTC

J: TRBJ1-5
size: many
V: TRBV24-1
D: -
CDR3: CATSTGYSNQPQHF
DNA: TGTGCCACCAGCACAGGCTATAGCAATCAGCCCCAGCATTTT

J: TRBJ1-5
size: few
V: TRBV9
D: -
CDR3: CASSSGTDDQPQHF
DNA: TGTGCCAGCAGCTCCGGGACTGACGATCAGCCCCAGCATTTT

J: TRBJ2-1
size: many
V: TRBV27
D: -
CDR3: CASSLSGAGYNEQFF
DNA: TGTGCCAGCAGTTTATCGGGGGCCGGATACAATGAGCAGTTCTTC

J: TRBJ2-7
size: many
V: TRBV7-3
D: TRBD2
CDR3: CASSFGAGPSYEQYF
DNA: TGTGCCAGCAGCTTTGGAGCGGGACCATCCTACGAGCAGTACTTC

J: TRBJ2-5
size: -
V: TRBV20-1
D: TRBD2
CDR3: CSARWERGQHGETQYF
DNA: TGCAGTGCTAGATGGGAGCGGGGCCAACATGGGGAGACCCAGTACTTC

J: TRBJ1-4
size: many
V: TRBV7-6
D: -
CDR3: CASSGGPGISNEKLFF
DNA: TGTGCCAGCAGTGGGGGACCGGGGATATCTAATGAAAAACTGTTTTTT

J: TRBJ2-3
size: -
V: TRBV29-1
D: TRBD2
CDR3: CSVDTSGRRADMQYF
DNA: TGCAGCGTCGACACTAGCGGGCGTCGCGCAGATATGCAGTATTTT

J: TRBJ2-3
size: many
V: TRBV29-1
D: -
CDR3: CSVVHGPDTQYF
DNA: TGCAGCGTTGTTCACGGACCGGATACGCAGTATTTT

J: TRBJ1-3
size: -
V: TRBV30
D: -
CDR3: CAWSVGAGMDAIYF
DNA: TGTGCCTGGAGTGTAGGGGCAGGGATGGACGCCATATATTTT

J: TRBJ2-7
size: many
V: TRBV29-1
D: TRBD2
CDR3: CSVTGLAAYEQYF
DNA: TGCAGCGTTACCGGACTAGCGGCCTACGAGCAGTACTTC

J: TRBJ2-7
size: -
V: TRBV2
D: -
CDR3: CAGSEIQVSFEQYF
DNA: TGTGCCGGCAGTGAAATTCAGGTATCGTTCGAGCAGTACTTC

J: TRBJ2-2
size: -
V: TRBV28
D: TRBD1
CDR3: CASGSRGRRDGELFF
DNA: TGTGCCAGCGGTTCCAGGGGGCGCCGGGACGGGGAGCTGTTTTTT

J: TRBJ2-7
size: -
V: TRBV21-1
D: -
CDR3: CASGPGRDGASYEQYF
DNA: TGTGCCAGCGGCCCGGGGAGGGACGGCGCCTCCTACGAGCAGTACTTC

J: TRBJ2-1
size: many
V: TRBV14
D: -
CDR3: CASSHTRRPNDGEQFF
DNA: TGTGCCAGCAGCCACACGCGACGCCCCAACGACGGTGAGCAGTTCTTC

J: TRBJ1-6
size: few
V: TRBV30
D: -
CDR3: CAWSALNSPLHF
DNA: TGTGCCTGGAGCGCCCTAAATTCACCCCTCCACTTT

J: TRBJ1-5
size: -
V: TRBV19
D: TRBD1
CDR3: CASSVGDRGNQPQHF
DNA: TGTGCCAGTAGTGTAGGAGACAGGGGGAATCAGCCCCAGCATTTT

J: TRBJ2-7
size: -
V: TRBV30
D: -
CDR3: CAWSVLAITYEQYF
DNA: TGTGCCTGGAGTGTACTCGCTATTACCTACGAGCAGTACTTC

J: TRBJ2-3
size: many
V: TRBV5-1
D: -
CDR3: CASSLVPTDTQYF
DNA: TGCGCCAGCAGCTTGGTCCCCACAGATACGCAGTATTTT

J: TRBJ1-5
size: -
V: TRBV29-1
D: -
CDR3: CSVEGRHPSNQPQHF
DNA: TGCAGCGTTGAAGGGAGACACCCTAGCAATCAGCCCCAGCATTTT

J: TRBJ2-7
size: many
V: TRBV5-1
D: -
CDR3: CASSFGQSTAFSYEQYF
DNA: TGCGCCAGCAGCTTTGGACAGAGCACGGCCTTCTCTTACGAGCAGTACTTC

J: TRBJ2-1
size: many
V: TRBV5-5
D: -
CDR3: CASSSGPDNLFNEQFF
DNA: TGTGCCAGCAGCTCCGGGCCTGACAACCTGTTCAATGAGCAGTTCTTC

J: TRBJ1-1
size: -
V: TRBV27
D: -
CDR3: CASSFRGFGPEAFF
DNA: TGTGCCAGCAGTTTTAGAGGATTCGGTCCTGAAGCTTTCTTT

J: TRBJ2-2
size: -
V: TRBV7-2
D: TRBD2
CDR3: CASSLPSGVQQPSTGELFF
DNA: TGTGCCAGCAGCCTACCTAGCGGGGTCCAACAACCCAGCACCGGGGAGCTGTTTTTT

J: TRBJ2-3
size: few
V: TRBV6-2/TRBV6-3
D: TRBD2
CDR3: CASSWAGDAAGASTDTQYF
DNA: TGTGCCAGCAGTTGGGCAGGGGATGCAGCGGGAGCCTCCACAGATACGCAGTATTTT

J: TRBJ2-3
size: -
V: TRBV20-1
D: -
CDR3: CSARVIGVNTDAQYF
DNA: TGCAGTGCTAGAGTAATAGGGGTCAACACAGATGCGCAGTATTTT

J: TRBJ1-4
size: -
V: TRBV5-5
D: -
CDR3: CASSTTLATNEKLFF
DNA: TGTGCCAGCAGCACCACACTGGCAACTAATGAAAAACTGTTTTTT

J: TRBJ2-6
size: many
V: TRBV5-1
D: -
CDR3: CASRQDRALSGASVLTF
DNA: TGCGCCAGCCGACAGGACCGCGCTCTGAGTGGGGCCAGCGTCCTGACTTTC

J: TRBJ2-1
size: few
V: TRBV29-1
D: -
CDR3: CSVDSRSSYNEQFF
DNA: TGCAGCGTTGATTCCAGGAGCTCCTACAATGAGCAGTTCTTC

J: TRBJ2-1
size: many
V: TRBV5-1
D: -
CDR3: CASSLAGVNEQFF
DNA: TGCGCCAGCAGCTTGGCCGGGGTAAATGAGCAGTTCTTC

J: TRBJ2-3
size: few
V: TRBV20-1
D: TRBD1
CDR3: CSARRTGGLNTDTQYF
DNA: TGCAGTGCTAGAAGGACAGGGGGCTTAAACACAGATACGCAGTATTTT

J: TRBJ2-3
size: -
V: TRBV6-1
D: -
CDR3: CASSEQGPPDTQYF
DNA: TGTGCCAGCAGTGAACAGGGTCCGCCAGATACGCAGTATTTT

J: TRBJ1-1
size: many
V: TRBV12-3/TRBV12-4
D: TRBD1
CDR3: CASSPDRGGTEAFF
DNA: TGTGCCAGCAGCCCAGACAGGGGGGGGACTGAAGCTTTCTTT

J: TRBJ1-4
size: -
V: TRBV27
D: -
CDR3: CASSLSEGKLFF
DNA: TGTGCCAGCAGCCTTAGCGAGGGAAAACTGTTTTTT

J: TRBJ1-1
size: -
V: TRBV28
D: -
CDR3: CASSLPQIANTEAFF
DNA: TGTGCCAGCAGTCTCCCCCAGATAGCGAACACTGAAGCTTTCTTT

J: TRBJ1-5
size: many
V: TRBV5-6
D: -
CDR3: CASSKGVSQPQHF
DNA: TGTGCCAGCAGCAAAGGAGTAAGTCAGCCCCAGCATTTT

J: TRBJ1-2
size: few
V: TRBV4-1
D: -
CDR3: CASSQEGHSSDYGYTF
DNA: TGCGCCAGCAGCCAAGAAGGCCATTCAAGTGACTATGGCTACACCTTC

J: TRBJ1-1
size: many
V: TRBV9
D: TRBD1
CDR3: CASSEDRGGTEAFF
DNA: TGTGCCAGCAGCGAGGACAGGGGGGGTACTGAAGCTTTCTTT

J: TRBJ2-2
size: few
V: TRBV6-1
D: -
CDR3: CASSPPTLATGELFF
DNA: TGTGCCAGCAGCCCACCGACCTTAGCTACCGGGGAGCTGTTTTTT

J: TRBJ1-1
size: many
V: TRBV19
D: TRBD1
CDR3: CASINRGEGLDTEAFF
DNA: TGTGCCAGTATTAACAGGGGGGAGGGGTTGGACACTGAAGCTTTCTTT

J: TRBJ2-3
size: few
V: TRBV12-3/TRBV12-4
D: -
CDR3: CASSPWDKASTDTQYF
DNA: TGTGCCAGCAGTCCCTGGGACAAAGCTAGCACAGATACGCAGTATTTT

J: TRBJ1-1
size: -
V: TRBV4-1
D: -
CDR3: CASSQSGVVNTEAFF
DNA: TGCGCCAGCAGCCAGAGCGGGGTTGTGAACACTGAAGCTTTCTTT

J: TRBJ1-1
size: many
V: TRBV9
D: -
CDR3: CASSVVGVSNTEAFF
DNA: TGTGCCAGCAGCGTAGTAGGAGTTTCGAACACTGAAGCTTTCTTT

J: TRBJ2-1
size: -
V: TRBV15
D: TRBD1
CDR3: CATSMGQGATEQFF
DNA: TGTGCCACCAGCATGGGACAGGGGGCTACTGAGCAGTTCTTC

J: TRBJ1-1
size: few
V: TRBV19
D: -
CDR3: CASSMVLGGGYTEAFF
DNA: TGTGCCAGTAGTATGGTTCTCGGGGGCGGTTACACTGAAGCTTTCTTT

J: TRBJ2-2
size: many
V: TRBV14
D: -
CDR3: CASSPLGAPGELFF
DNA: TGTGCCAGCAGCCCCCTGGGGGCTCCCGGGGAGCTGTTTTTT

J: TRBJ1-1
size: -
V: TRBV5-6
D: -
CDR3: CASSWARGLNPEAFF
DNA: TGTGCCAGCAGCTGGGCCCGGGGGCTGAACCCTGAAGCTTTCTTT